The rows below give T cell receptor beta chains drawn from one sample of a study of blood T cell repertoires in COVID-19. Clones were sequenced by immunoSEQ multiplex PCR, and TCRdb holds only the in-frame ones, with some missing. The repertoire includes about 160,000 clones, around 82% of them detected once, and approximately 11% sits in the top ten. Sequencing input: peripheral blood. The receptors stem from a man aged 60 to 75 with active or convalescent COVID-19. Each CDR3 is given with its conserved first and last residue. D genes are given only for firm matches. Part of the rows lack a size; the others show once, few, many or a class for expanded clones.

abundance,d_gene,j_gene,v_gene,CDR3nt,CDR3aa
NA,TRBD1,TRBJ2-7,TRBV28,TGTGCCAGCAGGGAATTGGGGACAGGCACCTACGAGCAGTACTTC,CASRELGTGTYEQYF
few,TRBD1,TRBJ1-2,TRBV5-6,TGTGCCAGCAGCTTCAGGGACAGGAAATTGTTCACCTTC,CASSFRDRKLFTF
NA,NA,TRBJ2-1,TRBV5-1,TGCGCCAGCAGTTTTACGGGGTCCTACAATGAGCAGTTCTTC,CASSFTGSYNEQFF
NA,NA,TRBJ1-6,TRBV25-1,TGTGCCAGCAGTGCAAACACGGAGAATTCACCCCTCCACTTT,CASSANTENSPLHF
NA,NA,TRBJ1-1,TRBV18,TGTGCCAGCTCACCAGGCGGGGTCACTGAAGCTTTCTTT,CASSPGGVTEAFF
NA,NA,TRBJ1-1,TRBV19,TGTGCCAGTAGTATTGGAAGTCAGGGGACCACTGAAGCTTTCTTT,CASSIGSQGTTEAFF
NA,NA,TRBJ1-4,TRBV5-8,TGTGCCAGCAGCTTGAATGGGGGCGCGGCTGAAAAACTGTTTTTT,CASSLNGGAAEKLFF
NA,TRBD1,TRBJ1-2,TRBV4-2,TGTGCCAGCAGCGCCCGGGACAGGGTTTCTGGCTACACCTTC,CASSARDRVSGYTF
NA,TRBD1,TRBJ1-4,TRBV6-1,TGTGCCAGCAGTGAAGAGGGGGCTGGACAGGGAAATGAAAAACTGTTTTTT,CASSEEGAGQGNEKLFF
NA,NA,TRBJ2-5,TRBV9,TGTGCCAGCAGCGTAGGACTGAATCAAGAGACCCAGTACTTC,CASSVGLNQETQYF
NA,TRBD1,TRBJ1-4,TRBV6-6,TGTGCCAGCAGTTACGGAGGGGGCGATGAAAAACTGTTTTTT,CASSYGGGDEKLFF
NA,TRBD1,TRBJ1-5,TRBV19,TGTGCCAGTAGTATAAGGCGGGACAGTTATAGCAATCAGCCCCAGCATTTT,CASSIRRDSYSNQPQHF
few,TRBD2,TRBJ2-3,TRBV10-2,TGCGCCAGCAGTCCAGCGGGGGTCACAGATACGCAGTATTTT,CASSPAGVTDTQYF
NA,TRBD2,TRBJ2-3,TRBV19,TGTGCCAGTAGTATGGGACTAATCACAGATACGCAGTATTTT,CASSMGLITDTQYF
once,NA,TRBJ1-2,TRBV12-3/TRBV12-4,TGTGCCAGCAGTCCGGACAGTATCTGGGGCTACACCTTC,CASSPDSIWGYTF
NA,NA,TRBJ2-3,TRBV4-1,TGCGCCAGCAGCCAAGTTCGTCGGGTGGGACTCACAGATACGCAGTATTTT,CASSQVRRVGLTDTQYF
NA,NA,TRBJ2-1,TRBV3-1/TRBV3-2,TGTGCCAGCAGACGCGGCCCCTACGAGCAGTTCTTC,CASRRGPYEQFF
NA,NA,TRBJ2-3,TRBV6-5,TGTGCCAGCAGTTCCAGACGGGGGGCCAGTTCAGATACGCAGTATTTT,CASSSRRGASSDTQYF
once,NA,TRBJ1-4,TRBV6-5,TGTGCCAGCAGGAGATCCCGGGATAAACTGTTTTTT,CASRRSRDKLFF
NA,TRBD1,TRBJ1-1,TRBV2,TGTGCCAGCAGTGACCAGGGGGCTAGCACTGAAGCTTTCTTT,CASSDQGASTEAFF